The clone carrying this T cell receptor beta chain was seen repeatedly, ten times or more. The data were obtained in a study of read filtering for tumor transcriptome and immune sequencing. Study-level information: Whole-transcriptome libraries were prepared after DNase treatment. Per sample, TCR-region reads ranged about 4 to 11 million by IR-seq, about 80 to 1,400 by RNA-seq.

The CDR3 has 15 amino acids. CDR1 and CDR2 (germline): LNHDA, SQIVND (reference sequence). V trimming: 3 bases; J trimming: 2 bases; junction bases outside the gene matches: 4. The library was built from roughly 400 ng RNA with molecular barcoded adaptors for alpha/delta and beta/gamma chains. MiXCR was run by TCRdb on the reads, yielding one entry per CDR3 protein. Altogether 100,000 to 150,000 distinct CDR3 sequences are present, 10% to 15% being singletons, with the ten largest covering 9.5% to 11%. Bone marrow was sampled from every patient at the time of active disease. The chain links TRBV19 to TRBJ2-7; 10 nucleotides match TRBD1. This sequence originates from a donor aged 40 or over with multiple myeloma. The sequenced sample consisted of a population of CD138-negative cells sorted from bone marrow. As DNA, the CDR3 is TGTGCCAGTAGTATCTCGGGACAGGGGACCTACGAGCAGTACTTC. This gives the protein CASSISGQGTYEQYF.